The clone carrying this T cell receptor beta chain was detected many times. Its antigen is unknown. CDR3 length: 11 residues. Deletions cut 7 bases from V and 4 bases from J, with 10 bases between. Germline V lookup: CDR1 SQVTM, CDR2 ANQGSEA. This specimen comes from a study of T cells after yellow fever vaccination. Study background: It was SMART-Seq v4 Ultra Low Input that prepared the fractions with low cell numbers.

Findings and limits, study-wide: The booster response re-showed most primary clones: 95% to 96% CD4, approximately 90% CD8. There was a small share of clonotypes that showed up in both the CD4 and CD8 compartments.

Template-switching 5'RACE yielded the TCR cDNA; a universal primer site and UMIs were added in the process. TCRdb reanalysed the 5' RACE reads using MiXCR and keeps one entry per CDR3 protein. Found here are about 58,000 distinct CDR3 sequences, 7.1% of them singletons; the top ten hold around two fifths. This material consisted of CD8+ T cells sorted from PBMCs, taken on the day of the first yellow fever vaccination. V usage is TRBV29-1 and J usage is TRBJ1-1, with D unresolved. The clonotype originates from a man younger than 30 who received the YFV17D yellow fever vaccine. The CDR3 loop reads CSAAPGTEAFF. The DNA for the CDR3 is TGCAGCGCAGCCCCGGGCACTGAAGCTTTCTTT.